The 21 T cell receptor beta chains presented below share a single source sample, sequenced in a study of blood T cells in healthy people across ages. A second PCR of roughly 7 to 11 cycles used a sample-barcoded 5' primer and a J-beta primer mix. TCRdb re-derived calls from the 5' RACE reads in MiXCR, one entry per CDR3 protein. The table has hundreds of thousands of distinct CDR3 sequences, 40% to 50% seen once; the top ten hold 25% to 30%. Sequenced sample: blood. The receptors stem from a man older than 75 in good health.

Only a few counts were recorded for this clonotype. The chain's CDR3 is CASSPDRSSSYEQYF. The CDR3 nucleotides are TGTGCCAGCAGCCCAGACAGGTCGAGCTCCTACGAGCAGTACTTC. The V and J genes are TRBV7-2 and TRBJ2-7; TRBD1 might be the D (6 bases). Trimming removed 5 bases at V and 0 bases at J, with 14 bases between. CDR3 length equals 15 residues. Germline V gives CDR1 SGHTA, CDR2 FQGNSA. The entire variable domain, with the rest obtained from reference TRBV7-2 and TRBJ2-7, is as follows: GAGVSQSPSNKVTEKGKDVELRCDPISGHTALYWYRQSLGQGLEFLIYFQGNSAPDKSGLPSDRFSAERTGGSVSTLTIQRTQQEDSAVYLCASSPDRSSSYEQYFGPGTRLTVT.

The V call is TRBV7-2, the J call TRBJ1-2; D possibly corresponds to TRBD1 (5 bases). V lost 5 bases and J 4 bases, leaving 17 bases between the germline ends. CDR3 length: 15 amino acids. CDR1 and CDR2 from the germline V gene are SGHTA and FQGNSA. The CDR3 DNA sequence: TGTGCCAGCAGCGCGCCGGGGCCCCCGAGCTATGGCTACACCTTC. Amino acid sequence: CASSAPGPPSYGYTF. The full variable domain, completed using reference TRBV7-2 and TRBJ1-2, is GAGVSQSPSNKVTEKGKDVELRCDPISGHTALYWYRQSLGQGLEFLIYFQGNSAPDKSGLPSDRFSAERTGGSVSTLTIQRTQQEDSAVYLCASSAPGPPSYGYTFGSGTRLTVV.

The sample holds a few counts of this clonotype. The chain is built from TRBV7-2 and TRBJ2-1, with TRBD1 matching over 12 bases. This CDR3 is 16 amino acids long. The germline V gene encodes CDR1 SGHTA and CDR2 FQGNSA. The junction had 8 bases not matched to a gene; V was cut back by 4 bases and J by 7 bases. CDR3 coding DNA: TGTGCCAGCAGCTCGCCGGGACAGGGGGCTCGTAATGAGCAGTTCTTC. This gives the protein CASSSPGQGARNEQFF.

This clonotype was seen only a few times. The gene calls are TRBV20-1 and TRBJ2-5, with 8 bases aligning to TRBD1. The V gene end was trimmed by 6 bases and the J gene end by 5 bases; junction bases not matched to a gene: 11. CDR1 is DFQATT, CDR2 SNEGSKA, per germline (reference sequence). This CDR3 has 14 residues. In nucleotides, the CDR3 is TGCAGTGCCAGAAAACGACAGGGGATGGAGACCCAGTACTTC. Translation gives CSARKRQGMETQYF.

V usage is TRBV7-2 and J usage is TRBJ1-5, with D unclear. The germline CDR1 and CDR2 sequences are SGHTA and FQGNSA. The CDR3 has 13 amino acids. The ends were cut back, 3 bases at V and 5 bases at J, with 8 bases in the middle. The DNA for the CDR3 is TGTGCCAGCAGCTTCGATGGGGATCAGCCCCAGCATTTT. Translating it yields CASSFDGDQPQHF.

This clonotype has only a few counts. V gene TRBV15 combines with J gene TRBJ2-7, with 8 bases fitting TRBD2. The CDR3 loop spans 14 amino acids. V lost 7 bases, J lost 2 bases, and 7 bases stayed unmatched. Per germline, CDR1 LNHNV and CDR2 YYDKDF (reference sequence). CDR3 nucleotides: TGTGCCACCAAGCCGGGACTAGATACCTACGAGCAGTACTTC. Encoded protein: CATKPGLDTYEQYF.

The chain links TRBV20-1 to TRBJ2-1; 10 positions agree with TRBD2. The ends lost 6 bases at V and 5 bases at J; junction bases unmatched: 10. The V gene's germline CDR1 is DFQATT and CDR2 SNEGSKA (reference sequence). The CDR3 loop spans 15 amino acids. CDR3 DNA sequence: TGCAGTGCGCCTCCCCCTAGCGGGGGTAACAATGAGCAGTTCTTC. Protein product: CSAPPPSGGNNEQFF.

This clonotype appeared a single time. Just one base apart from a much larger clone, this may be a read error. CDR3 region: CASSFGNYDYTF. The CDR3 region has the DNA TGTGCCAGCAGTTTCGGAAACTATGACTACACCTTC. The chain has TRBV12-3 or TRBV12-4 and TRBJ1-2; D is unclear. The CDR3 sequence is 12 residues long.

The chain uses TRBV20-1 and TRBJ2-5, with 7 bases fitting TRBD1. CDR1 and CDR2 from the germline V gene are DFQATT and SNEGSKA (reference sequence). The CDR3 is 14 residues long. The ends lost 5 bases at V and 0 bases at J; junction bases unmatched: 6. The CDR3: CSADQTGHQETQYF. DNA for the CDR3: TGCAGTGCTGACCAGACAGGGCACCAAGAGACCCAGTACTTC.

This clonotype was counted ten times or more. The gene calls are TRBV5-1 and TRBJ2-7; unclear D gene. Trimming stripped 0 bases from V and 3 bases from J, with 7 bases between. The CDR3 loop spans 13 amino acids. Per the germline V gene, CDR1 is SGHRS and CDR2 is YFSETQ. The chain's CDR3 is CASSLGNSYEQYF. In DNA, the CDR3 is TGCGCCAGCAGCTTGGGGAACAGCTACGAGCAGTACTTC.

This clonotype was counted only a few times. The rearrangement joins TRBV6-2 or TRBV6-3 to TRBJ2-1; 9 bases agree with TRBD1. From germline, CDR1 is MNHEY and CDR2 SVGEGT. The V and J ends lost 4 bases and 4 bases, in that order; junction bases with no gene match: 8. This CDR3 has 16 amino acids. CDR3 sequence (DNA): TGTGCCAGCAGTTCCCCGGGACAGGGTTTATACAATGAGCAGTTCTTC. Amino acid sequence: CASSSPGQGLYNEQFF.

The rearrangement uses TRBV5-5 and TRBJ2-5; D is possibly TRBD1 (5 bases). Germline CDR1 reads SGHKS; CDR2 reads YYEKEE (reference sequence). Trimming removed 6 bases at V and 3 bases at J, with 15 bases between. This CDR3 is built from 14 residues. CDR3 protein: CASTPVGLKETQYF. In nucleotides, the CDR3 is TGTGCCAGCACCCCAGTGGGGCTGAAAGAGACCCAGTACTTC.

In this sample, this clonotype turned up a few times. In DNA, the CDR3 is TGTGCCAGCAGCTTAGAGCAGGCCCTAGCCAAAAACATTCAGTACTTC. Residues: CASSLEQALAKNIQYF. The genes are TRBV11-3 and TRBJ2-4; no clear D gene. Deletions cut 0 bases from V and 0 bases from J, with 9 bases between. The CDR3 is 16 amino acids. Per germline, CDR1 SGHNT and CDR2 YENEEA.

This clonotype showed up many times. V gene TRBV29-1 combines with J gene TRBJ2-7; D not resolved. Germline V gene lookup returns CDR1 SQVTM and CDR2 ANQGSEA. This CDR3 is 11 amino acids long. Trimming stripped 7 bases from V and 5 bases from J, with 12 bases between. The CDR3 here is CSAGPQDEQYF. CDR3 in DNA: TGCAGCGCCGGGCCCCAGGACGAGCAGTACTTC.

To note about this clonotype: One end of the junction does not line up with germline, which may come from a read error. V and J are TRBV4-3 and TRBJ1-3; no reliable D call. CDR1 is LGHNA, CDR2 YSLEER, per germline. This CDR3 has 16 residues. The chain's CDR3 is CASSQEWGSTGNTLYF. As DNA, the CDR3 is TGCGCCAGCAGCCAAGAATGGGGATCTACTGGAAACACCTTATATTTT.

This chain uses TRBV11-1 with TRBJ2-3, with D tentatively TRBD1 (5 bases). The V gene's germline CDR1 is SGHAT and CDR2 FQDESV (reference sequence). The V end lost 3 bases, the J end lost 0 bases, and 13 bases lay between the germline ends. The CDR3 is made up of 16 amino acids. The CDR3 DNA reads as TGTGCCAGCAGCTTGGGGCCGGTCGAGAGCACAGATACGCAGTATTTT. Residues: CASSLGPVESTDTQYF.

The chain links TRBV7-2 to TRBJ1-6; TRBD1 matches 10 bases. The CDR3 has 15 amino acids. The V segment lost 7 bases and the J segment 7 bases; nucleotides outside the gene matches: 7. Germline CDR1 reads SGHTA; CDR2 reads FQGNSA. CDR3 protein: CASTQDRGRNSPLHF. The CDR3, as DNA: TGTGCCAGCACCCAAGACAGGGGGCGGAATTCACCCCTCCACTTT.

This clonotype came up a few times. The chain couples TRBV7-2 to TRBJ2-3; 15 bases are shared with TRBD2. Germline V gives CDR1 SGHTA, CDR2 FQGNSA. The V segment lost 6 bases and the J segment 7 bases; nucleotides outside the gene matches: 5. The CDR3 covers 15 residues. In nucleotides, the CDR3 is TGTGCCAGCAGGCGGACTAGCGGGGGGGTGAATACGCAGTATTTT. It is translated as CASRRTSGGVNTQYF.

The V gene is TRBV27, the J gene TRBJ2-3; TRBD2 matches at 13 bases. Looked up from germline, CDR1 is MNHEY and CDR2 is SMNVEV (reference sequence). J gave up 1 base and V 5 bases, and 9 bases lay outside the gene matches. This CDR3 contains 18 residues. The DNA of the CDR3 is TGTGCCAGCAGTCCCGGACTAGCGGGAGTTGGGCGCACAGATACGCAGTATTTT. Encoded protein: CASSPGLAGVGRTDTQYF.

In this sample, this clonotype turned up many times. This chain connects TRBV29-1 to TRBJ2-1; 7 bases match TRBD2. V trimming: 5 bases; J trimming: 7 bases; junction bases outside the gene matches: 11. This CDR3 is 14 amino acids long. CDR1 and CDR2 (germline): SQVTM, ANQGSEA. This chain's CDR3 is CSVRPGGRGNEQFF. The CDR3 region has the DNA TGCAGCGTTCGACCGGGAGGCCGGGGGAATGAGCAGTTCTTC.

The chain has TRBV4-1 and TRBJ2-5; D is unclear. The V end was cut by 4 bases, the J end by 7 bases, with 13 bases between. The CDR3 has 13 residues. Germline CDR1 reads MGHRA; CDR2 reads YSYEKL. CDR3 sequence reads: CASSPLDPPTQYF. In DNA, the CDR3 is TGCGCCAGCAGCCCCCTCGACCCCCCGACCCAGTACTTC.